This is a list of T cell receptor beta chains from one sample in a study of T cells in Graves' hyperthyroidism and ophthalmopathy. TCRdb reanalysed the multiplex PCR reads using MiXCR and keeps one entry per CDR3 protein. The sample has over 700,000 distinct CDR3 sequences, over 15% seen once. The sample comprised blood. The receptors originated from a woman aged 50 to 60 with Graves' hyperthyroidism that later progressed to Graves' ophthalmopathy. Both conserved end residues are part of each CDR3. A D gene is named only where the DNA matches it firmly. A clone size is listed for some rows: how often the clone was seen (once, few, many), or a class if it is expanded.

d_call: TRBD2; j_call: TRBJ2-5; v_call: TRBV12-3/TRBV12-4; clone_size: .; cdr3_nt: TGTGCCAGCACGTGGACTAGCGGGGGGCAAGAGACCCAGTACTTC; cdr3_aa: CASTWTSGGQETQYF
d_call: .; j_call: TRBJ1-5; v_call: TRBV19; clone_size: .; cdr3_nt: TGTGCCAGTAGTATTCAAGGGGTGGTATTTCAGCCCCAGCATTTT; cdr3_aa: CASSIQGVVFQPQHF
d_call: .; j_call: TRBJ2-6; v_call: TRBV2; clone_size: .; cdr3_nt: TGTGCCAGCAGGGGGACAACCTTCTCTGGGGCCAACGTCCTGACTTTC; cdr3_aa: CASRGTTFSGANVLTF
d_call: TRBD1; j_call: TRBJ2-7; v_call: TRBV29-1; clone_size: few; cdr3_nt: TGCAGCGTATTGACCCGGACAGGGGGCAACGAGCAGTACTTC; cdr3_aa: CSVLTRTGGNEQYF
d_call: TRBD1; j_call: TRBJ1-1; v_call: TRBV29-1; clone_size: .; cdr3_nt: TGCAGCGTTGGACTAAGGGGGCCACGTGAAGCTTTCTTT; cdr3_aa: CSVGLRGPREAFF
d_call: TRBD2; j_call: TRBJ2-5; v_call: TRBV3-1; clone_size: many; cdr3_nt: TGTGCCAGCAGCCAACCCCTAGCGGGGAAAGAGACCCAGTACTTC; cdr3_aa: CASSQPLAGKETQYF
d_call: TRBD2; j_call: TRBJ2-5; v_call: TRBV20-1; clone_size: many; cdr3_nt: TGCAGTGCGGGTAGCGGGCTGTTAGAGACCCAGTACTTC; cdr3_aa: CSAGSGLLETQYF
d_call: .; j_call: TRBJ1-6; v_call: TRBV3-1; clone_size: many; cdr3_nt: TGTGCCAGCAGCCAAAGTGGAAATTCACCCCTCCACTTT; cdr3_aa: CASSQSGNSPLHF
d_call: .; j_call: TRBJ2-1; v_call: TRBV10-2; clone_size: few; cdr3_nt: TGCGCCAGCAGTGAGCCACCCTCGGCAGGTGCTAATGAGCAGTTCTTC; cdr3_aa: CASSEPPSAGANEQFF
d_call: .; j_call: TRBJ1-4; v_call: TRBV2; clone_size: many; cdr3_nt: TGTGCCAGCGTCGTTGGGCCCGGCGCGCAATCTTTCGAAAAACTGTTTTTT; cdr3_aa: CASVVGPGAQSFEKLFF